A selection of T cell receptor beta chains follows, all from one sample in a study of blood T cell repertoires in COVID-19. Using immunoSEQ multiplex PCR, the repertoire was profiled, and TCRdb retains in-frame clones only, with some absent. Among under 150,000 clones listed, about nine tenths were seen once. The sequencing sample was made of peripheral blood. The receptors stem from a human donor with active COVID-19. The donor label of this sample is uncertain. The CDR3 runs from the conserved cysteine through the conserved F or W. Each record gives: V gene, J gene, clone size, D gene, CDR3 protein, CDR3 DNA. D genes are given only for firm matches. The size entry is marked missing in some rows and otherwise reads once, few, many or a size class.

v_gene: TRBV4-3; j_gene: TRBJ2-3; abundance: -; d_gene: TRBD2; CDR3aa: CASSQGGTSGGARDTQYF; CDR3nt: TGCGCCAGCAGCCAAGGAGGGACTAGCGGGGGGGCACGGGATACGCAGTATTTT
v_gene: TRBV6-6; j_gene: TRBJ2-2; abundance: -; d_gene: -; CDR3aa: CASSYSGGGNTGELFF; CDR3nt: TGTGCCAGCAGTTACTCCGGAGGCGGGAACACCGGGGAGCTGTTTTTT
v_gene: TRBV18; j_gene: TRBJ2-1; abundance: -; d_gene: -; CDR3aa: CASSPGSSYNEQFF; CDR3nt: TGTGCCAGCTCACCCGGGAGCTCCTACAATGAGCAGTTCTTC
v_gene: TRBV7-2; j_gene: TRBJ2-1; abundance: -; d_gene: TRBD1; CDR3aa: CASSPRQGAWNEQFF; CDR3nt: TGTGCCAGCAGCCCAAGACAGGGGGCATGGAATGAGCAGTTCTTC
v_gene: TRBV27; j_gene: TRBJ2-7; abundance: -; d_gene: -; CDR3aa: CASSESGSSYEQYF; CDR3nt: TGTGCCAGCAGTGAAAGTGGGAGCTCCTACGAGCAGTACTTC
v_gene: TRBV5-1; j_gene: TRBJ2-7; abundance: -; d_gene: -; CDR3aa: CASSSQGGSSYEQYF; CDR3nt: TGCGCCAGCAGTTCACAGGGAGGGTCGTCCTACGAGCAGTACTTC
v_gene: TRBV11-2; j_gene: TRBJ1-2; abundance: -; d_gene: TRBD1; CDR3aa: CASSSGDRVTYYGYTF; CDR3nt: TGTGCCAGCAGCTCCGGAGACAGGGTCACTTACTATGGCTACACCTTC
v_gene: TRBV5-6; j_gene: TRBJ2-4; abundance: -; d_gene: -; CDR3aa: CASSLLAQVNIQYF; CDR3nt: TGTGCCAGCAGCTTGTTAGCGCAAGTAAACATTCAGTACTTC
v_gene: TRBV19; j_gene: TRBJ2-2; abundance: -; d_gene: TRBD2; CDR3aa: CASSLRLAGITNTGELFF; CDR3nt: TGTGCCAGTAGTCTGCGACTAGCGGGGATCACGAACACCGGGGAGCTGTTTTTT
v_gene: TRBV6-5; j_gene: TRBJ2-7; abundance: once; d_gene: -; CDR3aa: CASSYSSSYEQYF; CDR3nt: TGTGCCAGCAGTTACTCTAGCTCCTACGAGCAGTACTTC
v_gene: TRBV4-3; j_gene: TRBJ1-1; abundance: -; d_gene: -; CDR3aa: CASSQDFRNDEAFF; CDR3nt: TGCGCCAGCAGCCAAGATTTCAGGAATGATGAAGCTTTCTTT
v_gene: TRBV5-4; j_gene: TRBJ2-5; abundance: -; d_gene: -; CDR3aa: CASSQDRIQETQYF; CDR3nt: TGTGCCAGCAGCCAAGACAGGATACAAGAGACCCAGTACTTC
v_gene: TRBV14; j_gene: TRBJ2-5; abundance: once; d_gene: TRBD2; CDR3aa: CASSQGLGGALQETQYF; CDR3nt: TGTGCCAGCAGCCAAGGCCTCGGGGGGGCCCTACAAGAGACCCAGTACTTC